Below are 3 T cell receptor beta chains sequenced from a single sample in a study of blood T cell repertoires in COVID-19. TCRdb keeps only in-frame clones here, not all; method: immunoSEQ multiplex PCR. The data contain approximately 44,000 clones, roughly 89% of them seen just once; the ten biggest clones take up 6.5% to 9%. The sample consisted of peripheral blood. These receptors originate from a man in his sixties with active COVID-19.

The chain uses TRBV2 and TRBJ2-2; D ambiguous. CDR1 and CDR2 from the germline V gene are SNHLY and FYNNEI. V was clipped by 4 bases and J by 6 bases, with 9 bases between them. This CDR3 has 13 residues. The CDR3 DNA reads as TGTGCCAGCAGTGGGGCCCCCGCCGGGGAGCTGTTTTTT. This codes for CASSGAPAGELFF.

The CDR3 bases are TGTGCCAGCACTTTTTCCTACGAGCAGTACTTC. This gives the protein CASTFSYEQYF. The chain carries TRBV2 and TRBJ2-7; no clear D gene. Trimming shortened V by 7 bases and J by 1 base, and 5 bases separated the two germline ends. Germline CDR1 SNHLY, CDR2 FYNNEI. CDR3 size: 11 residues.

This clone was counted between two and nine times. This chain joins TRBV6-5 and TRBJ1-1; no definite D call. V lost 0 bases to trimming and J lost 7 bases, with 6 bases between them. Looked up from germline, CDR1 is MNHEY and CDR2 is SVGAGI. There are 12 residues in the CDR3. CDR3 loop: CASSYSGSEAFF. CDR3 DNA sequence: TGTGCCAGCAGTTACTCGGGCAGTGAAGCTTTCTTT.